These 14 T cell receptor beta chains share one sample of origin, sequenced in a study of T cell changes during pregnancy in multiple sclerosis. Generated by immunoSEQ multiplex PCR, the TCRdb table keeps only in-frame clones and is missing some. Among roughly 90,000 clones listed, approximately 89% were seen once. The material sequenced was peripheral blood, taken in the first trimester of pregnancy. Every receptor here comes from a female donor in good health, enrolled as a control in a pregnancy study.

V gene TRBV19 combines with J gene TRBJ2-7, with a tentative D call TRBD1 (5 bases). CDR1 and CDR2 (germline): LNHDA, SQIVND (reference sequence). V dropped 5 bases and J dropped 6 bases, with 17 bases sitting between them. The CDR3 spans 14 residues. CDR3 nucleotides: TGTGCCAGTAGTTCCGGACCAGGGAACGGCGAGCAGTACTTC. Amino acid sequence: CASSSGPGNGEQYF.

The CDR3 nucleotides are TGCGCCAGCAGTGAACGGGACAGGCCGGCGAACACTGAAGCTTTCTTT. Protein product: CASSERDRPANTEAFF. V is TRBV10-1 and J is TRBJ1-1; TRBD1 aligns across 8 bases. Trimming removed 3 bases from V and 1 base from J; junction bases left unmatched: 7. Germline V gives CDR1 WNHNN, CDR2 SYGVQD (reference sequence). This CDR3 has 16 amino acids.

This chain uses TRBV4-3 with TRBJ1-2, with 8 bases aligning to TRBD1. Germline V gene data show CDR1 as LGHNA and CDR2 as YSLEER. This CDR3 comprises 17 residues. V shed 3 bases and J 6 bases; nucleotides not matched to a gene: 15. Written as DNA, the CDR3 is TGCGCCAGCAGCCAGGAAACGGGACAGGAGAATCGGAATGGCTACACCTTC. It translates to CASSQETGQENRNGYTF.

The V and J genes are TRBV19 and TRBJ1-2; D not resolved. The V and J ends lost 6 bases and 7 bases respectively, with 21 bases between them. Per the germline V gene, CDR1 is LNHDA and CDR2 is SQIVND (reference sequence). This CDR3 has 15 residues. The CDR3 reads CASSPVAGNHGGYTF. DNA for the CDR3: TGTGCCAGTAGCCCTGTAGCGGGTAATCATGGTGGCTACACCTTC.

In this sample, this clone turned up once. The chain links TRBV7-3 to TRBJ2-2; D is uncertain. The germline V gene has CDR1 SGHTA and CDR2 FQGTGA. Trimming shortened V by 3 bases and J by 2 bases, and 4 bases separated the two germline ends. The CDR3 totals 13 residues. This CDR3 reads CASSFSNTGELFF. The CDR3 bases are TGTGCCAGCAGCTTTTCTAACACCGGGGAGCTGTTTTTT.

The chain recombines TRBV9 with TRBJ2-7; D perhaps matches TRBD1 (7 bases). In germline, CDR1 is SGDLS, CDR2 YYNGEE. CDR3 length: 14 amino acids. The V end lost 4 bases, the J end lost 2 bases, and 13 bases lay between the germline ends. The CDR3 loop is CASSPGGNPYEQYF. The CDR3 DNA reads as TGTGCCAGCAGCCCAGGGGGGAACCCCTACGAGCAGTACTTC. Looking up the rest from reference TRBV9 and TRBJ2-7 gives the full variable domain: DSGVTQTPKHLITATGQRVTLRCSPRSGDLSVYWYQQSLDQGLQFLIQYYNGEERAKGNILERFSAQQFPDLHSELNLSSLELGDSALYFCASSPGGNPYEQYFGPGTRLTVT.

The gene calls are TRBV28 and TRBJ1-2, with 10 bases fitting TRBD1. This CDR3 has 12 amino acids. V was pared by 8 bases and J by 7 bases, with 4 bases of the junction left unmatched. Germline lookup yields CDR1 MDHEN and CDR2 SYDVKM. The CDR3: CASRDRGLGYTF. The DNA for the CDR3 is TGTGCCAGCCGGGACAGGGGCCTTGGCTACACCTTC.

The rearrangement joins TRBV5-1 to TRBJ2-2; TRBD1 might be the D (5 bases). Germline loops: CDR1 SGHRS, CDR2 YFSETQ. The CDR3 sequence is 15 residues long. V lost 4 bases and J lost 6, with 16 bases in between. CDR3 bases: TGCGCCAGCAGCCCAACGTGGCAGGGCCCCGGGGAGCTGTTTTTT. It translates to CASSPTWQGPGELFF.

Concerning this clone itself: This CDR3 is also generated by other DNA sequences in the sample. The rearrangement joins TRBV29-1 to TRBJ2-7; TRBD1 agrees at 8 bases. The V gene's germline CDR1 is SQVTM and CDR2 ANQGSEA. After removal of 2 bases from V and 4 bases from J, the junction contained 7 bases not matched to a gene. The CDR3 loop spans 14 amino acids. CDR3 nucleotide sequence: TGCAGCGTTGAATGGGCAGGGGGCCGGTACGAGCAGTACTTC. Its protein product is CSVEWAGGRYEQYF.

The rearrangement joins TRBV9 to TRBJ1-1; 7 bases fit TRBD1. The J segment lost 1 base and the V segment lost 3 bases, leaving 0 bases of the junction unmatched. The length of the CDR3 is 13 residues. Germline values: CDR1 SGDLS, CDR2 YYNGEE. The CDR3 DNA sequence: TGTGCCAGCAGCGGACAGGGGAACACTGAAGCTTTCTTT. This gives the protein CASSGQGNTEAFF.

This rearrangement joins TRBV19 to TRBJ2-2; 9 nucleotides line up with TRBD1. CDR3 length: 15 amino acids. Trimming at V came to 5 bases and at J to 3 bases, leaving 4 bases not matched to a gene. CDR1 is LNHDA, CDR2 SQIVND, per germline (reference sequence). CDR3 sequence reads: CASSLGQGYTGELFF. The DNA of the CDR3 is TGTGCCAGTAGTTTGGGACAGGGTTACACCGGGGAGCTGTTTTTT.

Here the CDR3 DNA reads TGTGCCAGTAGTATAGAAGGCAGGCTCCTCTCCGGCTACACCTTC. Its translation is CASSIEGRLLSGYTF. The V call is TRBV19, the J call TRBJ1-2; D gene uncertain. This CDR3 has 15 amino acids. Trimming removed 0 bases from V and 8 bases from J, with 16 bases in between. Per germline, CDR1 LNHDA and CDR2 SQIVND (reference sequence).

The chain employs TRBV20-1 and TRBJ1-2; TRBD1 aligns across 10 bases. Germline CDR1 reads DFQATT; CDR2 reads SNEGSKA (reference sequence). The CDR3 loop spans 11 amino acids. The CDR3 DNA reads TGCAGGGCCGGGACAGGGGATGGCTACACCTTC. Translating gives CRAGTGDGYTF.

The chain links TRBV28 to TRBJ2-7, with D unclear. Between the trimmed V and J ends, which lost 6 bases and 0 bases, there was a span of 3 bases. Germline V gene data show CDR1 as MDHEN and CDR2 as SYDVKM. The CDR3 extends over 11 amino acids. CDR3 bases: TGTGCCAGCAGCCGCTCCTACGAGCAGTACTTC. Translated, it gives CASSRSYEQYF.